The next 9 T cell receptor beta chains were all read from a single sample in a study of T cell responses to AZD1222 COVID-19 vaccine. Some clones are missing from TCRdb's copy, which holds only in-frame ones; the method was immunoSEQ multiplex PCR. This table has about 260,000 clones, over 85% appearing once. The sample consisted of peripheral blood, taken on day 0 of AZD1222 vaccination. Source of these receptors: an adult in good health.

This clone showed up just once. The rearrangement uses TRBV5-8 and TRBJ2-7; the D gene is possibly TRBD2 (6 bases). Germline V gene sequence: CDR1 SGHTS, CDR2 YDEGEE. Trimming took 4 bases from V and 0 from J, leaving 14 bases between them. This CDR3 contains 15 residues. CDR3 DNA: TGTGCCAGCAGCCCCGGCGGGACTCTCTCCTACGAGCAGTACTTC. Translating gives CASSPGGTLSYEQYF.

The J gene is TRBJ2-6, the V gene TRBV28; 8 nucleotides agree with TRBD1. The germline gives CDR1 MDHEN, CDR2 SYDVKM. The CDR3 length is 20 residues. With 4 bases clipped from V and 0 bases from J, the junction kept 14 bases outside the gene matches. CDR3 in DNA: TGTGCCAGCAGTTCTCTCAGGGGGCCCTGGGTAACCTCTGGGGCCAACGTCCTGACTTTC. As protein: CASSSLRGPWVTSGANVLTF.

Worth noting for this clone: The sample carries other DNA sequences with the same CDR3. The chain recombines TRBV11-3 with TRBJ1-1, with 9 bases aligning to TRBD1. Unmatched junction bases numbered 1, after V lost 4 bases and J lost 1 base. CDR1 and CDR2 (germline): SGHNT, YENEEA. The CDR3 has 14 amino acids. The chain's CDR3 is CASSSGQGNTEAFF. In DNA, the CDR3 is TGTGCCAGCAGCTCGGGACAGGGGAACACTGAAGCTTTCTTT.

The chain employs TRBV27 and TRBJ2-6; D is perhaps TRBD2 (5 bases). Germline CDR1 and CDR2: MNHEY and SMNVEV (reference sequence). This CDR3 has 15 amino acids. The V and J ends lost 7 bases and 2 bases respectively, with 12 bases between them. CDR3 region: CASMRVEAGANVLTF. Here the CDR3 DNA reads TGTGCCAGCATGAGGGTAGAAGCTGGGGCCAACGTCCTGACTTTC. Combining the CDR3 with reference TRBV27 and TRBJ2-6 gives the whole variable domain EAQVTQNPRYLITVTGKKLTVTCSQNMNHEYMSWYRQDPGLGLRQIYYSMNVEVTDKGDVPEGYKVSRKEKRNFPLILESPSPNQTSLYFCASMRVEAGANVLTFGAGSRLTVL.

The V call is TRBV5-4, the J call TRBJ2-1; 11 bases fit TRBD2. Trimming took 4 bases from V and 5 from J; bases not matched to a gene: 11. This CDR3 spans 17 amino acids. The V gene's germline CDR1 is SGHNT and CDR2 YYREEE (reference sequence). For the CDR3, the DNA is TGTGCCAGCAGCGAACCTAGCGGGGGGCCGAAGGACAATGAGCAGTTCTTC. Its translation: CASSEPSGGPKDNEQFF.

The CDR3 region is CASSQRRRNTEAFF. The DNA for the CDR3 is TGTGCCAGCAGCCAAAGGCGTCGTAACACTGAAGCTTTCTTT. The chain is built from TRBV3-1 (or the pseudogene TRBV3-2) and TRBJ1-1; the D is unclear. Per germline, CDR1 LGHDT and CDR2 YNNKEL (reference sequence). Trimming removed 2 bases from V and 2 bases from J, with 9 bases in between. CDR3 size: 14 residues.

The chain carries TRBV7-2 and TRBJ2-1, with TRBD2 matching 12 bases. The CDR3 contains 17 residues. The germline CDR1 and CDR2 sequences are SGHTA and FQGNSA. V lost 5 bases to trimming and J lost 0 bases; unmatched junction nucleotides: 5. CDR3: CASSLLAGGSSYNEQFF. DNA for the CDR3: TGTGCCAGCAGCCTACTAGCGGGGGGTAGCTCCTACAATGAGCAGTTCTTC. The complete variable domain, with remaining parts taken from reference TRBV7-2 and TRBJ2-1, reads GAGVSQSPSNKVTEKGKDVELRCDPISGHTALYWYRQSLGQGLEFLIYFQGNSAPDKSGLPSDRFSAERTGGSVSTLTIQRTQQEDSAVYLCASSLLAGGSSYNEQFFGPGTRLTVL.

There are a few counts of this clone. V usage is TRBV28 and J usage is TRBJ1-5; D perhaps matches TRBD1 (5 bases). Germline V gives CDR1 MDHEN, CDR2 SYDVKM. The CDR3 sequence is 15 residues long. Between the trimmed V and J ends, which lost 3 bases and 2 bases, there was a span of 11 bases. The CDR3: CASSFGLGGNQPQHF. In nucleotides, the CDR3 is TGTGCCAGCAGTTTCGGTCTAGGGGGCAATCAGCCCCAGCATTTT.

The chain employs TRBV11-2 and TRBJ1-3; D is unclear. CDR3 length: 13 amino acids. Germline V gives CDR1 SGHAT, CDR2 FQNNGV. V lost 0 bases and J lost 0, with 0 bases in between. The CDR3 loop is CASSLDSGNTIYF. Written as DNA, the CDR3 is TGTGCCAGCAGCTTAGACTCTGGAAACACCATATATTTT.